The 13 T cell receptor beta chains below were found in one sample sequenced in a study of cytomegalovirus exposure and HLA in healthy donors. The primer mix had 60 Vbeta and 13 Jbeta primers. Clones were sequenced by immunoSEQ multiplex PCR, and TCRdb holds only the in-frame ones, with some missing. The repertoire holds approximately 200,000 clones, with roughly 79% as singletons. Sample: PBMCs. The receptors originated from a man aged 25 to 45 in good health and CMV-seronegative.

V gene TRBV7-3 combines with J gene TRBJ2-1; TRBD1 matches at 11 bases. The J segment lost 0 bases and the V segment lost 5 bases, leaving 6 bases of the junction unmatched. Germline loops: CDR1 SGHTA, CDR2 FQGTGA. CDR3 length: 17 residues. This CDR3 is CASSQGQGGISYNEQFF. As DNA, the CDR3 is TGTGCCAGCAGCCAGGGACAGGGGGGGATCTCCTACAATGAGCAGTTCTTC.

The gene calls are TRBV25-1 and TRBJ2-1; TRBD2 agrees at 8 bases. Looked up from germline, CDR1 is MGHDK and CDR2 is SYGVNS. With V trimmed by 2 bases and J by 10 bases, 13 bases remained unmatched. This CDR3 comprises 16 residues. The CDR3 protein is CASSEPKAPGLDEQFF. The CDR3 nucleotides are TGTGCCAGCAGTGAACCCAAAGCGCCGGGACTAGACGAGCAGTTCTTC. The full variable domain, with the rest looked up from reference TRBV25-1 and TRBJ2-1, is EADIYQTPRYLVIGTGKKITLECSQTMGHDKMYWYQQDPGMELHLIHYSYGVNSTEKGDLSSESTVSRIRTEHFPLTLESARPSHTSQYLCASSEPKAPGLDEQFFGPGTRLTVL.

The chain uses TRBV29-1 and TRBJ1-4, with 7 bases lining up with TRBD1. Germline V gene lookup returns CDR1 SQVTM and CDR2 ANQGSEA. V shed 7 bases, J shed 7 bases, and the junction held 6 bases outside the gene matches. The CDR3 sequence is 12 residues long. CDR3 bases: TGCAGCGCTGGACAGGTCGGTGAAAAACTGTTTTTT. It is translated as CSAGQVGEKLFF.

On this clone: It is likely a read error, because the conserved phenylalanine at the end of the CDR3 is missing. Here the CDR3 DNA reads TGTGCCAGCAGTGAGTGGGGCCAGGGATACTATGGCTACACCCTC. It translates to CASSEWGQGYYGYTL. V is TRBV6-1 and J is TRBJ1-2, with D possibly TRBD1 on 5 matching bases. Per germline, CDR1 MNHNS and CDR2 SASEGT. This CDR3 has 15 amino acids. Trimming took 3 bases from V and 3 from J, leaving 14 bases between them.

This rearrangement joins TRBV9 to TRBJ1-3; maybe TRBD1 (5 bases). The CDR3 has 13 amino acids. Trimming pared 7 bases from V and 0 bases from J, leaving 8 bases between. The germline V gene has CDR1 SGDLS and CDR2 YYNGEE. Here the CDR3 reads CASGGNSGNTIYF. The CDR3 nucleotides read TGTGCCAGCGGGGGGAACTCTGGAAACACCATATATTTT. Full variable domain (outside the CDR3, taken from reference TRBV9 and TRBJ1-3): DSGVTQTPKHLITATGQRVTLRCSPRSGDLSVYWYQQSLDQGLQFLIQYYNGEERAKGNILERFSAQQFPDLHSELNLSSLELGDSALYFCASGGNSGNTIYFGEGSWLTVV.

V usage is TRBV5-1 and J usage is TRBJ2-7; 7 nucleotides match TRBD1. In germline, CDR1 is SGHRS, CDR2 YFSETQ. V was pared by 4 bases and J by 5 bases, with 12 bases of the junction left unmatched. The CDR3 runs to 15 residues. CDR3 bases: TGCGCCAGCAGCCGAGGCTTCACAGGGGTACACGAGCAGTACTTC. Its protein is CASSRGFTGVHEQYF.

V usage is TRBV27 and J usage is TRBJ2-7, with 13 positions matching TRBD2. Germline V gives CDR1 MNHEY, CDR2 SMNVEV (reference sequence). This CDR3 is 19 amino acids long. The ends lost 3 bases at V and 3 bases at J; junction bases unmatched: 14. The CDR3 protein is CASSFGTSGIGGPGYEQYF. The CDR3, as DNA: TGTGCCAGCAGTTTTGGGACTAGCGGGATAGGGGGTCCGGGCTACGAGCAGTACTTC.

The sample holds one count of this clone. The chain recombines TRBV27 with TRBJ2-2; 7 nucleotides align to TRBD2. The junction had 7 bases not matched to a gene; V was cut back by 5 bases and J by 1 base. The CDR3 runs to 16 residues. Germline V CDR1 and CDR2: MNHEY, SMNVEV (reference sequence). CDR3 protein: CASSALGGLNTGELFF. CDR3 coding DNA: TGTGCCAGCAGTGCCCTGGGAGGGTTGAACACCGGGGAGCTGTTTTTT.

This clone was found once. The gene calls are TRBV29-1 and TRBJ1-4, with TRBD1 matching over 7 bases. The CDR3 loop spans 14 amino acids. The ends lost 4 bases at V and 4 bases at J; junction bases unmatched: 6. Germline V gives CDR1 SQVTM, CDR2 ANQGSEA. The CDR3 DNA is TGCAGCGTTGCTCCGGGACAGAATAATGAAAAACTGTTTTTT. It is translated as CSVAPGQNNEKLFF.

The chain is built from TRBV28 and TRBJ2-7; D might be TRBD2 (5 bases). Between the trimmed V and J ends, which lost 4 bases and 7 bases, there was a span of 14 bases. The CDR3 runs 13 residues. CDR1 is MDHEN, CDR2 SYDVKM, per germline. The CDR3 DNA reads TGTGCCAGCAGTTCCGGGATAACGGGAGAGCAGTACTTC. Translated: CASSSGITGEQYF.

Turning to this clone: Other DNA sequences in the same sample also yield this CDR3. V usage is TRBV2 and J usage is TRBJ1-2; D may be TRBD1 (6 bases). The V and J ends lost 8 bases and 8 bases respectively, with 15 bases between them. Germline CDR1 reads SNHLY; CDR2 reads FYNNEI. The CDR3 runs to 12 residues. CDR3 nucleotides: TGTGCCAGCTCGGAACAGGGATCGGGCTACACCTTC. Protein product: CASSEQGSGYTF.

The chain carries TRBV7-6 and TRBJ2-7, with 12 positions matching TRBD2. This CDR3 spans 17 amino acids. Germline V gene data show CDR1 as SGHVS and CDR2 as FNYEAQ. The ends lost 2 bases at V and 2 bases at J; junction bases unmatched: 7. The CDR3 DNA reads TGTGCCAGCAGCTTATACCTAGCGGGAGGGCAAACCTACGAGCAGTACTTC. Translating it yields CASSLYLAGGQTYEQYF.

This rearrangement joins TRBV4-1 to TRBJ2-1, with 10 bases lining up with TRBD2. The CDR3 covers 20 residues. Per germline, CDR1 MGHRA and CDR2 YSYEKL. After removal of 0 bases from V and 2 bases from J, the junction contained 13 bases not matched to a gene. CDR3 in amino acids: CASSQDRLAGVPTTYNEQFF. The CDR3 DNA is TGCGCCAGCAGCCAAGATAGGCTAGCGGGAGTCCCTACTACCTACAATGAGCAGTTCTTC.